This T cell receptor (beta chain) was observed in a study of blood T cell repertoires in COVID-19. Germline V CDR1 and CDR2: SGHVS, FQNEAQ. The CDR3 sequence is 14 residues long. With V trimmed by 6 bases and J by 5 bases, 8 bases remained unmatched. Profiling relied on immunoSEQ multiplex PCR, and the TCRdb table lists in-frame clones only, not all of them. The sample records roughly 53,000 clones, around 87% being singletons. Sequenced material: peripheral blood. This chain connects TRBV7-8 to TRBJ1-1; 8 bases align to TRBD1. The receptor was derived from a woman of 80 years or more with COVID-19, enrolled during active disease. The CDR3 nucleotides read TGTGCCAGCAGACTAGACAGGGGTGTGACTGAAGCTTTCTTT. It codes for CASRLDRGVTEAFF.